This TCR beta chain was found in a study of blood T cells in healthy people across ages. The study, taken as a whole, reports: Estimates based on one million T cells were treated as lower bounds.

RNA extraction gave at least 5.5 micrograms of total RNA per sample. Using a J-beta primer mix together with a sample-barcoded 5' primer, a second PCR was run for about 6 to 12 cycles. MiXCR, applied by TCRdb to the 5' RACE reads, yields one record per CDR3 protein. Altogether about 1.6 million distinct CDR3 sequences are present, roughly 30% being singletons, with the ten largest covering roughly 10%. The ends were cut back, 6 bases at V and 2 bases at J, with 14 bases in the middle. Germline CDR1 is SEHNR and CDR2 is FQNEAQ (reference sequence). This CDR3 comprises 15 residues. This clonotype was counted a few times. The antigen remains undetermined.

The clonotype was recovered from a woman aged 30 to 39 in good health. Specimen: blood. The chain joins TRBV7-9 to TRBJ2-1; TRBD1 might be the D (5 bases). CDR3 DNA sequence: TGTGCCAGCAGTCTAACAGGATTTGCCTACAATGAGCAGTTCTTC. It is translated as CASSLTGFAYNEQFF.